These T cell receptor beta chains were read from a single sample in a study of cytomegalovirus exposure and HLA in healthy donors. Sequencing was performed with immunoSEQ multiplex PCR; in TCRdb, only in-frame clones are kept and a portion is missing. The table has about 160,000 clones, around four fifths seen once. The sequencing sample was made of PBMCs. These receptors were collected from a woman younger than 45 in good health and CMV-seronegative. Both conserved end residues are part of each CDR3. Fields, in order: D gene, clone size, J gene, V gene, CDR3 DNA, CDR3 protein. D genes are given only for firm matches. For some rows the clone size is stated as once, few or many, or as a class when expanded; others skip it.

D gene: TRBD2
clone size: .
J gene: TRBJ2-4
V gene: TRBV29-1
CDR3 DNA: TGCAGCGCCTTACAGCGGGGGGGAAACCAGGCCAAAAACAGTCAGTACTTC
CDR3 protein: CSALQRGGNQAKNSQYF

D gene: .
clone size: .
J gene: TRBJ1-2
V gene: TRBV6-5
CDR3 DNA: TGTGCCAGCAGTAAACAGGGCTATGGCTACACCTTC
CDR3 protein: CASSKQGYGYTF

D gene: TRBD2
clone size: .
J gene: TRBJ2-3
V gene: TRBV5-1
CDR3 DNA: TGCGCCAGCAGCTTGGGACTAGCCGGCACAGATACGCAGTATTTT
CDR3 protein: CASSLGLAGTDTQYF

D gene: TRBD2
clone size: .
J gene: TRBJ2-5
V gene: TRBV5-4
CDR3 DNA: TGTGCCAGCAGCCCACGCCGGACTAGCGGGGGGGCCAGAGAGACCCAGTACTTC
CDR3 protein: CASSPRRTSGGARETQYF

D gene: .
clone size: .
J gene: TRBJ1-1
V gene: TRBV29-1
CDR3 DNA: TGCAGCGTAACCGGCAGGGGAATGAACACTGAAGCTTTCTTT
CDR3 protein: CSVTGRGMNTEAFF

D gene: .
clone size: .
J gene: TRBJ1-3
V gene: TRBV7-9
CDR3 DNA: TGTGCCAGCAGCTTCTACGGGGAGGAAAACACCATATATTTT
CDR3 protein: CASSFYGEENTIYF

D gene: TRBD1
clone size: once
J gene: TRBJ1-4
V gene: TRBV10-3
CDR3 DNA: TGTGCCAGCGCTTGGGGGACAGGAGGGGAAAAACTGTTTTTT
CDR3 protein: CASAWGTGGEKLFF

D gene: .
clone size: once
J gene: TRBJ1-3
V gene: TRBV18
CDR3 DNA: TGTGCCAGCTCACCTTTCACAGAACCTGGAAACACCATATATTTT
CDR3 protein: CASSPFTEPGNTIYF

D gene: .
clone size: .
J gene: TRBJ2-2
V gene: TRBV5-5
CDR3 DNA: TGTGCCAGCAGCTTGGTTCAGTTCGCGAACACCGGGGAGCTGTTTTTT
CDR3 protein: CASSLVQFANTGELFF

D gene: .
clone size: .
J gene: TRBJ1-2
V gene: TRBV10-1
CDR3 DNA: TGCGCCAGCAGGGGCATCGGGTCGCGGGGCTTC
CDR3 protein: CASRGIGSRGF

D gene: TRBD2
clone size: .
J gene: TRBJ2-1
V gene: TRBV19
CDR3 DNA: TGTGCCAGTAAAGGACTAGCGGGGGTGTTATCATACAATGAGCAGTTCTTC
CDR3 protein: CASKGLAGVLSYNEQFF

D gene: .
clone size: .
J gene: TRBJ1-1
V gene: TRBV5-4
CDR3 DNA: TGTGCCAGCAGCTTACCAGGTGGGGGCGCCGATGAAGCTTTCTTT
CDR3 protein: CASSLPGGGADEAFF

D gene: .
clone size: .
J gene: TRBJ1-1
V gene: TRBV7-9
CDR3 DNA: TGTGCCAGCAGCTGGGGACAAGGCACTGAAGCTTTCTTT
CDR3 protein: CASSWGQGTEAFF

D gene: .
clone size: .
J gene: TRBJ2-7
V gene: TRBV14
CDR3 DNA: TGTGCCAGCAGCCAAGGGGCAGGGTTGCGCGAGCAGTACTTC
CDR3 protein: CASSQGAGLREQYF

D gene: TRBD1
clone size: .
J gene: TRBJ1-6
V gene: TRBV7-8
CDR3 DNA: TGTGCCAGCAGCGCTTATGCGAGAACACAGGGGGCGGAAAATTCACCCCTCCACTTT
CDR3 protein: CASSAYARTQGAENSPLHF

D gene: .
clone size: .
J gene: TRBJ1-1
V gene: TRBV5-1
CDR3 DNA: TGCGCCAGCAGCCCGACGGGGAGTTGGAACACTGAAGCTTTCTTT
CDR3 protein: CASSPTGSWNTEAFF

D gene: .
clone size: .
J gene: TRBJ2-7
V gene: TRBV7-9
CDR3 DNA: TGTGCCAGCAGCTTCCTTCCCATGGGCTACCTGTTCGTCGAGCAGTACTTC
CDR3 protein: CASSFLPMGYLFVEQYF

D gene: .
clone size: .
J gene: TRBJ1-1
V gene: TRBV4-2
CDR3 DNA: TGTGCCAGCAGCCACGGACAAGTAAGGAACACTGAAGCTTTCTTT
CDR3 protein: CASSHGQVRNTEAFF

D gene: .
clone size: .
J gene: TRBJ2-7
V gene: TRBV30
CDR3 DNA: TGTGCCTCCGCCGCGGGGAACTCCTACGAGCAGTACTTC
CDR3 protein: CASAAGNSYEQYF

D gene: .
clone size: .
J gene: TRBJ1-5
V gene: TRBV27
CDR3 DNA: TGTGCCAGCAGTCCCCAGGGGTATCAGCCCCAGCATTTT
CDR3 protein: CASSPQGYQPQHF

D gene: TRBD1
clone size: .
J gene: TRBJ1-2
V gene: TRBV5-1
CDR3 DNA: TGCGCCAGCAGCTTGGCATTGGGACAGGCAGCGGGCTACACCTTC
CDR3 protein: CASSLALGQAAGYTF

D gene: .
clone size: .
J gene: TRBJ2-2
V gene: TRBV18
CDR3 DNA: TGTGCCAGCTCAAAGCGACAGGGAGGCACCGGGGAGCTGTTTTTT
CDR3 protein: CASSKRQGGTGELFF